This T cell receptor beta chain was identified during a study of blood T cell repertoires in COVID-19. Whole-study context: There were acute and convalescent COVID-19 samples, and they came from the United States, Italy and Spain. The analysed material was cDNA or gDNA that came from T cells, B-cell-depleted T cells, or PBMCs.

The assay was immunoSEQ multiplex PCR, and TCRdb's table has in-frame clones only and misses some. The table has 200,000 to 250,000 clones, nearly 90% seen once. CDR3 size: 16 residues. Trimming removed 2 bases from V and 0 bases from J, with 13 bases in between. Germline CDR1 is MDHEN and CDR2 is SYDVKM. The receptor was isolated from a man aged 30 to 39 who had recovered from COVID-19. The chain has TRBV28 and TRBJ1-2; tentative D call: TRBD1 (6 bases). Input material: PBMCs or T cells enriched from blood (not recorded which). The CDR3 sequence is CASSLGPPGANYGYTF. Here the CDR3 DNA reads TGTGCCAGCAGTTTAGGTCCTCCAGGGGCTAACTATGGCTACACCTTC.